Shown below are 5 T cell receptor beta chains from a single sample sequenced in a study of liver allograft versus peripheral blood T cells. Turning to the study itself: Comparing T cell receptor repertoires in transplanted livers with those in recipients' peripheral blood was part of the design.

TCRdb re-analysed the reads in MiXCR, keeping a single row per CDR3 protein. The data hold roughly 9,200 distinct CDR3 sequences, with 25% to 30% observed a single time. The origin of the receptors is a human patient who had a liver transplant. Some T cells may have originated in the graft donor.

The J gene is TRBJ2-6, the V gene TRBV24-1; the D is unclear. This CDR3 is 13 amino acids long. Trimming took off 9 bases at V and 1 base at J, with 6 bases between the two ends. Germline V lookup: CDR1 KGHDR, CDR2 SFDVKD. CDR3 sequence: CATQLSGANVLTF. DNA for the CDR3: TGTGCCACCCAGTTGTCTGGGGCCAACGTCCTGACTTTC.

This clonotype turned up a few times. The chain recombines TRBV20-1 with TRBJ2-7; D is perhaps TRBD2 (6 bases). V shed 7 bases and J shed 6 bases, with 19 bases lying between them. The CDR3 sequence is 13 residues long. The germline V gene has CDR1 DFQATT and CDR2 SNEGSKA (reference sequence). CDR3 nucleotides: TGCAGTGTTAGCCCGGGGAGGCGGCGCGAGCAGTACTTC. Amino acids: CSVSPGRRREQYF.

This clonotype is labeled as medium-sized. This chain links TRBV6-6 with TRBJ2-1; a weak D match, TRBD1 (6 bases). This CDR3 has 16 amino acids. V was cut by 0 bases and J by 2 bases, with 11 bases left in between. Germline-derived CDR1 and CDR2 are MNHNY and SVGAGI (reference sequence). CDR3 DNA sequence: TGTGCCAGCAGTTACTCTGCAGGGGCGGCCTACAATGAGCAGTTCTTC. This gives the protein CASSYSAGAAYNEQFF.

V and J are TRBV6-2 or TRBV6-3 and TRBJ2-7; D ambiguous. The germline V gene encodes CDR1 MNHEY and CDR2 SVGEGT. The CDR3 covers 12 residues. CDR3 in DNA: TGTGTCCCGCCCCAGTTTCCCTACGAGCAGTACTTC. This encodes CVPPQFPYEQYF.

This clonotype is medium-sized (0.01 to 0.1%). V gene TRBV6-5 combines with J gene TRBJ1-2; tentatively, D is TRBD1 (5 bases). The germline V gene encodes CDR1 MNHEY and CDR2 SVGAGI. Trimming shortened V by 6 bases and J by 3 bases, and 8 bases separated the two germline ends. The CDR3 consists of 12 residues. The CDR3 DNA reads TGTGCCAGCAGCGACAGTCACTATGGCTACACCTTC. Its protein is CASSDSHYGYTF.